Listed here are 18 T cell receptor beta chains from one sample, sequenced in a study of cytomegalovirus exposure and HLA in healthy donors. The PCR was carried out with 60 Vbeta primers and 13 Jbeta primers. The method was immunoSEQ multiplex PCR; TCRdb's version includes in-frame clones alone and lacks a portion of them. The data hold 210,000 or so clones, with around 83% observed a single time. Sequencing was performed on PBMCs. Receptors were obtained from a girl aged 2 to 10 in good health and CMV-seronegative.

The J gene is TRBJ1-2, the V gene TRBV30; no definite D call. The V gene lost 3 bases and the J gene lost 7 bases, with 15 bases spanning the gap. The germline gives CDR1 GTSNPN, CDR2 SVGIG (reference sequence). This CDR3 has 13 amino acids. The CDR3 DNA reads as TGTGCCTGGAGGGTTGAGGTTTCGGGTGGCTACACCTTC. Translated, it gives CAWRVEVSGGYTF.

The rearrangement uses TRBV27 and TRBJ1-2; 7 bases align to TRBD1. Looked up from germline, CDR1 is MNHEY and CDR2 is SMNVEV (reference sequence). The CDR3 spans 21 residues. V gave up 2 bases and J gave up 0 bases; unmatched junction bases: 21. The CDR3 bases are TGTGCCAGCAGTTTAAGGGCCCTCGGGACAGCCAATAGGGCCTCTAACTATGGCTACACCTTC. Its protein is CASSLRALGTANRASNYGYTF.

The rearrangement joins TRBV6-5 to TRBJ2-1; 8 bases map to TRBD2. Germline-derived CDR1 and CDR2 are MNHEY and SVGAGI. The V gene end was trimmed by 8 bases and the J gene end by 7 bases; junction bases not matched to a gene: 13. This CDR3 spans 15 amino acids. The CDR3 nucleotides are TGTGCCAGCCACCGTTTAGGACTAGCTGATAATGAGCAGTTCTTC. Encoded protein: CASHRLGLADNEQFF.

The chain uses TRBV5-1 and TRBJ2-7; 7 bases are a match to TRBD2. This CDR3 spans 16 amino acids. V was pared by 1 base and J by 3 bases, with 10 bases of the junction left unmatched. CDR1 and CDR2 from the germline V gene are SGHRS and YFSETQ. CDR3 protein: CASSLSGKVSRYEQYF. DNA for the CDR3: TGCGCCAGCAGCTTGAGCGGGAAGGTGTCTCGCTACGAGCAGTACTTC.

The chain carries TRBV10-3 and TRBJ2-2, with 14 positions matching TRBD2. The V and J ends lost 4 bases and 7 bases, in that order; junction bases with no gene match: 8. Germline V CDR1 and CDR2: ENHRY, SYGVKD. The CDR3 runs to 17 residues. CDR3 in DNA: TGTGCCATCAGTGGACGGACTAGCGGGGGGCGGGGCGGGGAGCTGTTTTTT. Translated, it gives CAISGRTSGGRGGELFF.

V gene TRBV6-1 combines with J gene TRBJ2-2; TRBD2 is a possible D gene (7 bases). From germline, CDR1 is MNHNS and CDR2 SASEGT. V was cut by 6 bases and J by 3 bases, with 11 bases left in between. This CDR3 region has 14 residues. CDR3 in amino acids: CASRIGGDTGELFF. The CDR3 nucleotides read TGTGCCAGCAGGATAGGGGGGGACACCGGGGAGCTGTTTTTT.

The chain employs TRBV7-8 and TRBJ2-7; no reliable D call. The CDR3 length is 11 residues. Germline V lookup: CDR1 SGHVS, CDR2 FQNEAQ. The ends were cut back, 3 bases at V and 2 bases at J, with 2 bases in the middle. CDR3 in amino acids: CASSFAYEQYF. The CDR3 bases are TGTGCCAGCAGCTTCGCCTACGAGCAGTACTTC.

The chain uses TRBV7-2 and TRBJ2-1; 9 bases agree with TRBD2. V lost 1 base to trimming and J lost 6 bases; unmatched junction nucleotides: 7. The CDR3 is made up of 16 amino acids. The germline V gene has CDR1 SGHTA and CDR2 FQGNSA. Here the CDR3 reads CASSLDGGGAVNEQFF. CDR3 coding DNA: TGTGCCAGCAGCTTAGATGGCGGGGGGGCGGTCAATGAGCAGTTCTTC. The full variable domain, completed using reference TRBV7-2 and TRBJ2-1, is GAGVSQSPSNKVTEKGKDVELRCDPISGHTALYWYRQSLGQGLEFLIYFQGNSAPDKSGLPSDRFSAERTGGSVSTLTIQRTQQEDSAVYLCASSLDGGGAVNEQFFGPGTRLTVL.

The chain is built from TRBV2 and TRBJ1-5; D may be TRBD1 (6 bases). V lost 5 bases and J lost 0, with 11 bases in between. The V gene's germline CDR1 is SNHLY and CDR2 FYNNEI. The CDR3 is made up of 15 amino acids. The CDR3 coding sequence is TGTGCCAGCAGTCGGACAGCTAATAGCAATCAGCCCCAGCATTTT. It codes for CASSRTANSNQPQHF. Full variable domain (outside the CDR3, taken from reference TRBV2 and TRBJ1-5): EPEVTQTPSHQVTQMGQEVILRCVPISNHLYFYWYRQILGQKVEFLVSFYNNEISEKSEIFDDQFSVERPDGSNFTLKIRSTKLEDSAMYFCASSRTANSNQPQHFGDGTRLSIL.

V is TRBV15 and J is TRBJ2-3; 13 positions match TRBD2. This CDR3 spans 15 amino acids. The germline CDR1 and CDR2 sequences are LNHNV and YYDKDF (reference sequence). The trim removed 8 bases at V and 4 bases at J, leaving 6 bases unmatched. The CDR3 region has the DNA TGTGCCACCCGGACTAGCGGGGGAAGGTCAGATACGCAGTATTTT. Encoded protein: CATRTSGGRSDTQYF.

This chain joins TRBV4-2 and TRBJ1-4; 9 positions match TRBD1. The V segment lost 1 base and the J segment 7 bases; nucleotides outside the gene matches: 4. CDR3 length: 15 residues. The germline V gene has CDR1 LGHNA and CDR2 YNFKEQ. CDR3 protein: CASSQVGQGGEKLFF. The CDR3 region has the DNA TGTGCCAGCAGCCAAGTGGGACAGGGTGGTGAAAAACTGTTTTTT.

V gene TRBV7-2 combines with J gene TRBJ2-3; TRBD1 agrees at 9 bases. Germline-derived CDR1 and CDR2 are SGHTA and FQGNSA. The trim removed 4 bases at V and 3 bases at J, leaving 8 bases unmatched. CDR3 length equals 16 residues. CDR3 in DNA: TGTGCCAGCAGCTCCGGGACAGGGCCCCGGACAGATACGCAGTATTTT. It yields the protein CASSSGTGPRTDTQYF.

This chain connects TRBV4-1 to TRBJ1-1, with 11 nucleotides matching TRBD1. This CDR3 spans 17 amino acids. Trimming at V came to 3 bases and at J to 1 base, leaving 7 bases not matched to a gene. Germline V gene data show CDR1 as MGHRA and CDR2 as YSYEKL. The CDR3 loop reads CASSQRRDRGGNTEAFF. CDR3 DNA: TGCGCCAGCAGCCAGAGGAGGGACAGGGGGGGGAACACTGAAGCTTTCTTT.

V gene TRBV28 combines with J gene TRBJ1-6; no definite D call. With 6 bases removed from V and 9 bases from J, the gap between germline ends came to 6 bases. The CDR3 loop spans 11 amino acids. Germline CDR1 is MDHEN and CDR2 is SYDVKM. The CDR3 region is CASSLSSPLHF. The CDR3 bases are TGTGCCAGCAGCCTCTCTTCACCCCTCCACTTT.

V and J are TRBV2 and TRBJ2-5, with D tentatively TRBD2 (6 bases). Germline V gene data show CDR1 as SNHLY and CDR2 as FYNNEI. Trimming cost V 11 bases and J 4 bases, with 11 bases left between them. There are 11 residues in the CDR3. The CDR3 region has the DNA TGTGCCTCATCGCGGGGAGAGACCCAGTACTTC. It codes for CASSRGETQYF.

CDR3 sequence (DNA): TGCAGCGTTGAAAGTCTAGAGGTCCGGCCTGAAGCTTTCTTT. It codes for CSVESLEVRPEAFF. The genes are TRBV29-1 and TRBJ1-1; D not resolved. CDR3 size: 14 residues. The V end was cut by 2 bases, the J end by 6 bases, with 16 bases between. Germline values: CDR1 SQVTM, CDR2 ANQGSEA.

The chain joins TRBV6-5 to TRBJ2-1; TRBD1 matches 11 bases. Germline CDR1 is MNHEY and CDR2 is SVGAGI. J lost 6 bases, V lost 4 bases, and 5 bases had no gene match. This CDR3 has 15 residues. The CDR3 DNA reads TGTGCCAGCAGTTCCTACGGGACAGGGGGCAATGAGCAGTTCTTC. It codes for CASSSYGTGGNEQFF.

This clone appeared once. V and J are TRBV7-2 and TRBJ1-5; 10 positions match TRBD1. Germline CDR1 and CDR2: SGHTA and FQGNSA. This CDR3 contains 17 residues. J lost 0 bases, V lost 4 bases, and 6 bases had no gene match. The CDR3 here is CASSYGTGVYSNQPQHF. The CDR3 coding sequence is TGTGCCAGCAGCTACGGGACAGGGGTTTATAGCAATCAGCCCCAGCATTTT. The variable domain in full, with the rest retrieved from reference TRBV7-2 and TRBJ1-5, is GAGVSQSPSNKVTEKGKDVELRCDPISGHTALYWYRQSLGQGLEFLIYFQGNSAPDKSGLPSDRFSAERTGGSVSTLTIQRTQQEDSAVYLCASSYGTGVYSNQPQHFGDGTRLSIL.